The rows below give T cell receptor beta chains drawn from one sample of a study of blood T cell repertoires in COVID-19. Profiling relied on immunoSEQ multiplex PCR, and the TCRdb table lists in-frame clones only, not all of them. The sample records tens of thousands of clones, roughly 90% being singletons. The sample comprised peripheral blood. Receptors originate from a human donor in a cohort sampled during active COVID-19. CDR3s include the opening cysteine and the closing phenylalanine or tryptophan. A D gene is named only where the DNA matches it firmly.

j_call,cdr3_length,d_call,v_call,cdr3_aa
TRBJ2-2,14,-,TRBV19,CASRTSANTGELFF
TRBJ2-1,14,TRBD2,TRBV19,CASRDSGRSNEQFF
TRBJ1-6,19,-,TRBV7-8,CASSLAEYFLSSYNSPLHF
TRBJ2-5,16,TRBD2,TRBV3-1/TRBV3-2,CASSQGVAGVGSAQYF
TRBJ2-1,15,TRBD2,TRBV29-1,CSVEPAGAPYNEQFF
TRBJ2-5,15,TRBD1,TRBV28,CASSLYQGAQETQYF
TRBJ1-1,16,-,TRBV2,CASSEFGAEANTEAFF
TRBJ1-6,16,TRBD1,TRBV5-1,CASSLGQGGTNSPLHF
TRBJ1-5,15,TRBD1,TRBV28,CASSIRGTGHQPQHF
TRBJ1-2,12,-,TRBV25-1,CASRIQGYGYTF
TRBJ1-3,12,-,TRBV2,CASSRTLYTIYF
TRBJ2-3,16,TRBD1,TRBV5-5,CASSLPTGGNADTQYF
TRBJ2-5,13,-,TRBV5-5,CASSLDPLETQYF
TRBJ2-7,14,-,TRBV4-3,CASSQEGRSYEQYF
TRBJ1-2,14,-,TRBV4-1,CASSPGRRVLGYTF
TRBJ2-1,16,-,TRBV6-5,CASSYIVPVSYNEQFF
TRBJ2-7,13,-,TRBV6-1,CASSDRVSYEQYF
TRBJ1-6,15,TRBD1,TRBV9,CASSGETGRNSPLHF
TRBJ2-3,15,TRBD1,TRBV24-1,CATSDPGQPTDTQYF
TRBJ2-5,14,-,TRBV28,CASSPPQGWETQYF
TRBJ2-7,14,-,TRBV10-2,CASSDRVGSYEQYF
TRBJ2-3,14,TRBD2,TRBV9,CASSSGVSTDTQYF
TRBJ1-2,14,TRBD1,TRBV14,CASSPRTGKPGYTF
TRBJ2-1,16,TRBD2,TRBV11-2,CASSSLAGSSYNEQFF
TRBJ2-4,13,-,TRBV19,CASNEGSKNIQYF
TRBJ1-4,15,TRBD1,TRBV28,CASSLLGTGLEKLFF